This TCR beta chain was sequenced during a study of vaccination and CD4 T cells after COVID-19 (dated 2022 in TCRdb). General notes on the study: Every convalescent patient had a positive nasal swab PCR test for SARS-CoV-2, with mild disease in 8 to 10 patients and severe disease in one. Six males and four females were included in the convalescent cohort, with two Hispanic individuals, seven Caucasians, two Asians and one multiracial person represented. Two doses of either the Pfizer-BioNTech BNT162b2 vaccine (n=8) or the Moderna mRNA-1273 vaccine (n=2) were administered to participants. Post-COVID blood samples were collected from convalescent patients a median of around 100 days after diagnosis, with a range of roughly 30 to 161 days. Post-vaccine blood samples were taken a median of around 77 days after the second vaccine dose, with a range of roughly 14 to 250 days. Culture stimuli were overlapping spike peptide pools from SARS-CoV-2 and from the common cold coronaviruses HCoV-NL63, HCoV-OC43 and HCoV-229E. As controls, cultures received a CEFX viral epitope pool (the positive control), an HIV-1 Nef peptide pool (the negative control), or no peptide at all. The spike-specific CD4+ TCR repertoire was compared before and after mRNA vaccination in approximately 9 COVID-19 convalescent patients and several infection-naive healthy vaccine recipients.

The library came from PCR. At the Johns Hopkins FTIC core, DNA from the cultured CD4+ T cells underwent TCR sequencing with the Oncomine TCR Beta short-read assay. The QIAamp micro DNA kit was used to extract genomic DNA from the cultured CD4+ T cells. Oncomine TCR Beta libraries made from cultured CD4+ T cells were pooled using unique dual indexes and sequenced on an Illumina iSeq 100. Turning to the authors' computational methods: Non-productive sequences were removed, and CDR3s that did not start with C, did not end with F or W, or were shorter than 7 amino acids were discarded. Antigen-specific clonotypes were identified using the MANAFEST web application through comparison of peptide-stimulated wells with reference and other culture wells. To be called positive, a clone needed an FDR below 0.05, an odds ratio above 5, and a productive frequency above 0.1% in at least two of three replicate wells. A clonotype was classed as cross-reactive if the clonotype showed significant expansion both in SARS-CoV-2 spike wells and in at least one common cold coronavirus spike condition. Levenshtein distances (stringdist) and unrooted phylogenetic trees (ape) in R version 3.6.1 were used to assess CDR3 homology. TCRdb reworked the public reads: Q25 trimming with fastp, MiXCR clone assembly, productive beta chains retained. Identical CDR3 protein sequences are pooled into one entry, listed with their most common genes and DNA. The V and J calls here are based on TCRdb, not the publication. The sample contains some 13,000 distinct CDR3 sequences, about a third of them found a single time. The biggest ten clones account for around 10% of the sample.

Reading the label with the study, this specimen's treatment or condition is: approximately nine-day PBMC culture with coronavirus spike peptide pools or control peptides (ViraFEST assay). To expand antigen-specific T cells with peptide pools and then pick out the expanded clonotypes through TCR sequencing, the study relied on the ViraFEST assay. The convalescent patients' positive SARS-CoV-2 PCR tests fell between March and December 2020, which was before the Alpha, Beta and Delta variants emerged in the United States. About 2 million PBMCs per well were cultured in IMDM with approximately 5% human AB serum and approximately 9.8 IU/ml IL-2, plus 10 ug/ml peptide pools. On days 3 and 7, half of the culture medium was replaced with fresh IL-2-containing medium. After 10 days of culture, CD4+ T cells were isolated by negative selection using the EasySep CD4+ T cell isolation kit. PBMCs were separated from whole blood using Ficoll-Paque Plus gradient centrifugation and then either used fresh or cryopreserved at -140C. In general, triplicate wells were set up for every culture condition.

Broad study findings and their caveats: In convalescent patients, a median around 90% of post-vaccine SARS-CoV-2-reactive clones were detected only after vaccination, and vaccine-specific priming was suggested by this finding. Relatively few convalescent patients were included in the study, and early timepoints after natural infection were not analyzed. Of the vaccine-specific clones in convalescent patients, 304 of 307, or nearly all, reacted only to SARS-CoV-2 spike and did not cross-react with common cold coronaviruses. Although the median number of SARS-CoV-2-reactive clonotypes went up from some 23 after infection to 35 to 40 after vaccination, the increase was not significant.

This clonotype was seen a handful of times. The antigen it recognizes is unknown. Base qualities are not at hand, and no much larger clone is one base apart. The germline V gene provides CDR1 SGHVS and CDR2 FQNEAQ. The V end loses 5 bases and the J end loses 6 bases, and a stretch of 10 bases separates them. The CDR3 holds 13 amino acids from the cysteine to the phenylalanine. The read is trimmed to its CDR3 DNA, 39 bases read in frame from base 1. The V and J segments used are TRBV7-8 and TRBJ2-2; no D gene can be assigned with confidence. This sequence originates from a human donor who had recovered from COVID-19. The sample consisted of CD4+ T cells from blood, cultured in vitro. The DNA sequence reads TGTGCCAGCAGCCGAATCCTAGCCGGGGAGCTGTTTTTT. It encodes CASSRILAGELFF.